This T cell receptor beta chain emerged from a study of naive and memory T cell subsets (dated by TCRdb to about 2017). Concerning the study at large: In the figure summarizing the skin biopsy and whole blood samples, some 10 blood donors, 7 tuberculin skin test biopsies and 3 saline control biopsies were reported. PCR2 was typically run as a SYBR Green qPCR and stopped at a set threshold, although low-input samples could use end-point PCR of about 6 cycles instead.

The study reported a robust and sensitive protocol to amplify, sequence and analyze TCRs, based on 3' ligation of a UMI-containing oligonucleotide to TCR cDNA. For whole blood analysis, about 2.5 ml of peripheral blood was collected from healthy adult volunteers into Tempus tubes, and RNA was extracted following the manufacturer's instructions. Total RNA, without cell sorting, was DNase treated with RQ1 DNase before reverse transcription, targeting roughly 1 to 1000 ng input. Libraries were prepared from skin biopsies and whole blood to test how robust the pipeline was in samples where T cells are a minority population. Library method: 5' RACE. Four rounds of PCR, run with the SP2 primer together with nested alpha and beta constant region primers, were used to amplify the ligated cDNA. For the blood and skin samples, reverse transcription of TCR RNA was done with SuperScript IV along with alpha and beta constant region primers. T4 RNA ligase 1 was used to ligate an oligonucleotide containing the Illumina SP2 primer and a UMI to the 3' end of the cDNA. To prevent hairpin formation, the 12-nucleotide UMI was made up of two random hexamers with an eight-base spacer between them. From the second PCR onward, the TCR alpha and beta chain libraries were handled separately, and dual indexing was used for multiplexing. After pooling, the indexed libraries were analyzed by capillary electrophoresis and sequenced on either an Illumina MiSeq or NextSeq. PhiX DNA at roughly 5-7% was spiked into libraries to increase base diversity and improve cluster recognition. Concerning the study's data processing: Demultiplexor extracted UMIs from read 2, combined them with read 1 TCR sequence, and split reads by sample indices. Decombinator identified V and J genes and V-J junctions and gave each TCR a five-part identifier that included V and J deletions. Collapsinator used UMIs to correct sequencing errors and PCR amplification heterogeneity, yielding UMI-based abundance per TCR. Identifiers were converted to nucleotide sequence by CDR3Translator and translated to amino acids, and CDR3 regions were extracted on the basis of terminal motifs. After normalization to the amount of input RNA, error-corrected alpha and beta TCR counts from blood and skin were compared. In-frame beta chains were kept once TCRdb had trimmed the public reads at Q25 with fastp and called clones with MiXCR. For every CDR3 protein sequence, its rows merge into one entry that carries the most common genes and DNA. These V and J calls originate from TCRdb's pipeline instead of the authors' own analysis. The sample includes around 56,000 distinct CDR3 sequences, with more than 7.5% observed a single time. The biggest ten clones account for 9.8% of the sample.

Paper-wide results and their limitations: The potential sensitivity of the RNA-based method to TCR transcript changes with T cell activation and differentiation was acknowledged.

This clonotype was recorded a few times. Its antigen is currently not known. Per-base quality was not reported, and no clone a single base away is much larger than it. Trimming costs V 6 bases and J 3 bases, and their ends lie 13 bases apart. Measured from the cysteine to the phenylalanine, the CDR3 is 13 residues long. Left in the record is the CDR3 DNA by itself, 39 bases read in frame from the first base. CDR1 and CDR2, per the germline V gene (reference sequence), are DFQATT and SNEGSKA. The sequence was collected from a female donor in good health. The chain is made from TRBV20-1 and TRBJ2-3; tentative D gene TRBD2, with 6 bases matching. The DNA is TGCAGTGCCTTAATACGGGGGACAGATACGCAGTATTTT. The resulting protein is CSALIRGTDTQYF.